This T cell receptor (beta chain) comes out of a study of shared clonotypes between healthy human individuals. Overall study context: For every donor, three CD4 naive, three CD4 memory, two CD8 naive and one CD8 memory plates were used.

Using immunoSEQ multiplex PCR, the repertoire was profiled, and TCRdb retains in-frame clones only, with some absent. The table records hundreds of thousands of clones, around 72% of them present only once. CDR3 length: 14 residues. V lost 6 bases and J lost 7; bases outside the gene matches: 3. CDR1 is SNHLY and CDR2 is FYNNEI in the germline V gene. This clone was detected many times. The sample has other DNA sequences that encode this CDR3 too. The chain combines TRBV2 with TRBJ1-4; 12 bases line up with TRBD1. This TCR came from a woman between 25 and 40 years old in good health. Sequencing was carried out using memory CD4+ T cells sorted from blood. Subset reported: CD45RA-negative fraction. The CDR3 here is CASSWDRGREKLFF. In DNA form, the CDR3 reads TGTGCCAGCAGCTGGGACAGGGGGCGTGAAAAACTGTTTTTT.